This TCR beta chain emerged from a study of monozygotic twins with cystic fibrosis. As regards this clone: Its target is unknown.

The table came from immunoSEQ multiplex PCR; TCRdb's copy has only in-frame clones and leaves some out. The sample consists of 15,000 or so clones, approximately 98% of them appearing once. The study's findings and limits: V usage most resembled the co-twin in 13 of 16 pairs. Median Simpson clonality of approximately 0.0088 suggested naive T cells predominated.

Sequencing used blood. This clonotype was sampled from a girl aged 2 to 9 with cystic fibrosis.

The CDR3 spells CASSTQPGGTEAFF. In DNA form, the CDR3 reads TGTGCCAGCAGCACTCAACCCGGGGGCACTGAAGCTTTCTTT. This chain connects TRBV7-2 to TRBJ1-1, with D possibly matching TRBD1 (5 bases). The CDR3 loop spans 14 amino acids. Germline V gene sequence: CDR1 SGHTA, CDR2 FQGNSA. The germline V and J ends were trimmed by 5 bases and 4 bases, with 14 bases remaining between them.